Listed here are 3 T cell receptor beta chains from one sample, sequenced in a study of regulatory T cells in long-lasting Graves disease. Researchers made TCR beta libraries by using iRepertoire HTBI primers and running Arm-PCR on CDR3 regions. Each CDR3 protein gets one entry after TCRdb re-called the multiplex PCR reads with MiXCR. Here the sample spans hundreds of thousands of distinct CDR3 sequences, less than 25% being singletons. Time point denoted: persistent/refractory GD, antithyroid drugs over 5 years with positive TRAb. PBMCs provided the RNA from which the TCR library was made. This sample comprised peripheral blood mononuclear cells (PBMCs), obtained when the disease was refractory, from a patient treated with antithyroid drugs. The receptors originated from a female donor with Graves disease.

In its sample, this clonotype was seen many times. CDR3 sequence: CASSFGRGTGTQYF. The CDR3 nucleotides are TGTGCCAGCAGCTTCGGCAGGGGGACGGGGACCCAGTACTTC. This chain connects TRBV5-6 to TRBJ2-5, with 7 bases lining up with TRBD1. Germline V gene data show CDR1 as SGHDT and CDR2 as YYEEEE. The CDR3 is 14 residues long. Losses at the gene ends were 2 bases for V and 7 bases for J; bases not matched to a gene: 8.

The sample holds many counts of this clonotype. The V gene is TRBV7-2, the J gene TRBJ2-2, with D perhaps matching TRBD1 or TRBD2 (7 bases each). The CDR3 length is 15 residues. CDR1 is SGHTA and CDR2 is FQGNSA in the germline V gene. The ends were cut back, 0 bases at V and 7 bases at J, with 12 bases in the middle. CDR3 in DNA: TGTGCCAGCAGCTTAGCCAGGGGGAGGGTCGGGGAGCTGTTTTTT. Protein: CASSLARGRVGELFF.

This clonotype was seen ten or more times. The J gene is TRBJ2-7, the V gene TRBV12-3 or TRBV12-4; 9 bases are shared with TRBD1. The V segment lost 6 bases and the J segment 2 bases; nucleotides outside the gene matches: 5. This CDR3 is 14 amino acids long. This CDR3 is CASRPGQGPYEQYF. In nucleotides, the CDR3 is TGTGCCAGCAGGCCGGGACAGGGACCCTACGAGCAGTACTTC.